This T cell receptor beta chain emerged from a study of OX40 agonist ivuxolimab in advanced cancers. On the study more broadly: Patients' therapy was ivuxolimab, an antibody that acts as an agonist of OX40 (CD134).

Assay used: immunoSEQ multiplex PCR; TCRdb lists only in-frame clones, some missing. The sample yields roughly 120,000 clones, more than 70% seen once. Germline CDR1 SGHTA, CDR2 FQGNSA. J lost 8 bases, V lost 4 bases, and 15 bases had no gene match. The CDR3 covers 16 residues. The sequence came from an adult with an advanced solid tumor such as melanoma, head and neck, liver or kidney cancer. J is TRBJ1-2 and V is TRBV7-2, with 8 nucleotides matching TRBD1. The sequences come from CD4+ or CD8+ T cells sorted from blood, collected in a trial of the OX40 agonist ivuxolimab. CDR3 region: CASSSSMGQGALGYTF. DNA for the CDR3: TGTGCCAGCAGCTCCTCGATGGGGCAGGGGGCTCTAGGCTACACCTTC.